A single T cell receptor (beta chain) is shown here with its context. This sample is drawn from a study of Graves' ophthalmopathy and Graves' hyperthyroidism. This CDR3 has 12 amino acids. V shed 10 bases and J shed 3 bases, with 12 bases lying between them. Looked up from germline, CDR1 is MDHEN and CDR2 is SYDVKM. Transcripts of RNA were the source for amplifying TCR beta CDR3 regions. HTBI primers served in a first-round RT-PCR, which a second-round multiplex PCR followed. TCRdb reanalysed the multiplex PCR reads using MiXCR and keeps one entry per CDR3 protein. The sample records approximately 410,000 distinct CDR3 sequences, 15% being singletons.

The material sequenced was peripheral blood. V and J are TRBV28 and TRBJ2-5; D gene ambiguous. This sequence originates from a woman aged 18-29 years with stable Graves' hyperthyroidism. The CDR3 spells CATALSKETQYF. DNA of the CDR3: TGTGCCACCGCGCTATCCAAAGAGACCCAGTACTTC. Full variable domain (rest looked up from reference TRBV28 and TRBJ2-5): DVKVTQSSRYLVKRTGEKVFLECVQDMDHENMFWYRQDPGLGLRLIYFSYDVKMKEKGDIPEGYSVSREKKERFSLILESASTNQTSMYLCATALSKETQYFGPGTRLLVL.